This record concerns one TCR beta chain sequence. Its target is unknown. The data stem from a study of shared clonotypes between healthy human individuals. Whole-study findings and limits: Expectations were that clonotype sharing among donors would be affected by sequencing depth. Unshared clonotypes carried lower generation probabilities than those common to all four donors.

Measured with immunoSEQ multiplex PCR; TCRdb has only the in-frame clones, and not every one. The data show about 2.4 million clones, more than 85% seen once. Germline CDR1 SGDLS, CDR2 YYNGEE. J gave up 8 bases and V 2 bases, and 2 bases lay outside the gene matches. The CDR3 has 14 amino acids. This chain connects TRBV9 to TRBJ2-1; 12 nucleotides agree with TRBD2. This sequence was found in a man aged 18 to 35 in good health. Some clones in this sample may be carry-over from other donors' samples. The source material was naive CD4+ T cells from PBMCs. Subset: CD45RA+ positively selected. The CDR3 region is CASSVSSGRDEQFF. CDR3 nucleotides: TGTGCCAGCAGCGTTTCTAGCGGGAGGGATGAGCAGTTCTTC.